The 11 T cell receptor beta chains reported below all come from one sample, sequenced in a study of Graves' ophthalmopathy and Graves' hyperthyroidism. RNA served as the template for amplifying TCR beta CDR3 regions. RT-PCR was first run with HTBI primers, then multiplex PCR in a second round. TCRdb re-derived calls from the multiplex PCR reads in MiXCR, one entry per CDR3 protein. This sample has about 210,000 distinct CDR3 sequences, with 25% to 30% found just once. The sequencing input was peripheral blood. Receptors were obtained from a man aged 50-60 years with Graves' ophthalmopathy.

There are many counts of this clonotype. The J gene is TRBJ2-4, the V gene TRBV28; D not certain. V was trimmed by 6 bases and J by 1 base, leaving 7 bases between them. The CDR3 has 13 residues. Germline V gene sequence: CDR1 MDHEN, CDR2 SYDVKM. In nucleotides, the CDR3 is TGTGCCAGCAGCCCCCGGGCCAAAAACATTCAGTACTTC. Its translation is CASSPRAKNIQYF.

The sample holds a few counts of this clonotype. The chain's CDR3 is CASSQVAGPTFEQYF. DNA for the CDR3: TGCGCCAGCAGCCAAGTGGCAGGTCCCACCTTCGAGCAGTACTTC. The chain couples TRBV4-1 to TRBJ2-7; D not resolved. The CDR3 totals 15 residues. The V end was cut by 1 base, the J end by 6 bases, with 16 bases between. In germline, CDR1 is MGHRA, CDR2 YSYEKL.

In DNA form, the CDR3 reads TGTGCCAGCACTATTCAGGGGACGGAGACCCAGTACTTC. Translation gives CASTIQGTETQYF. This chain joins TRBV7-9 and TRBJ2-5; tentative D call: TRBD1 (6 bases). CDR3 length: 13 residues. The V gene's germline CDR1 is SEHNR and CDR2 FQNEAQ (reference sequence). V was clipped by 7 bases and J by 5 bases, with 14 bases between them.

This clonotype has ten or more counts. The rearrangement links TRBV24-1 to TRBJ2-2; 10 nucleotides match TRBD1. Germline-derived CDR1 and CDR2 are KGHDR and SFDVKD. This CDR3 comprises 13 residues. Germline trimming cut 10 bases from V and 5 bases from J; bases unmatched to any gene: 3. CDR3 sequence: CATGTGVTGELFF. The CDR3 nucleotides read TGTGCCACTGGGACAGGGGTGACCGGGGAGCTGTTTTTT.

The table lists this clonotype with many counts. J is TRBJ2-7 and V is TRBV12-5; 9 nucleotides line up with TRBD2. Germline trimming cut 4 bases from V and 2 bases from J; bases unmatched to any gene: 12. Germline V lookup: CDR1 LGHNT, CDR2 FRNRAP. This CDR3 has 17 residues. The chain's CDR3 is CASGSKAGGVRPYEQYF. As DNA, the CDR3 is TGTGCTAGTGGTTCGAAAGCGGGAGGAGTCAGACCCTACGAGCAGTACTTC.

V is TRBV10-3 and J is TRBJ2-2; D unresolved. The CDR3 is made up of 14 amino acids. V dropped 4 bases and J dropped 5 bases, with 11 bases sitting between them. Germline CDR1 is ENHRY and CDR2 is SYGVKD. CDR3 region: CAISGTYETGELFF. In DNA form, the CDR3 reads TGTGCCATCAGTGGGACCTACGAGACCGGGGAGCTGTTTTTT.

This clonotype was recorded at least ten times. The genes are TRBV6-1 and TRBJ1-1, with 9 bases identical to TRBD1. Germline values: CDR1 MNHNS, CDR2 SASEGT. V gave up 6 bases and J gave up 10 bases; unmatched junction bases: 6. This CDR3 contains 12 residues. The CDR3 DNA follows: TGTGCCAGCAGCCGGGGACAGGGTGGAGCTTTCTTT. Its translation is CASSRGQGGAFF.

This clonotype was seen ten or more times. V and J are TRBV19 and TRBJ2-2; D not certain. V lost 4 bases to trimming and J lost 2 bases, with 8 bases between them. The germline V gene has CDR1 LNHDA and CDR2 SQIVND (reference sequence). This CDR3 is 14 amino acids long. This CDR3 is CASSTLSNTGELFF. In DNA form, the CDR3 reads TGTGCCAGTAGTACCCTCAGTAACACCGGGGAGCTGTTTTTT.

This clonotype came up once. This chain links TRBV6-4 with TRBJ2-6; D is undetermined. With 3 bases removed from V and 2 bases from J, the gap between germline ends came to 5 bases. CDR1 is MRHNA, CDR2 SNTAGT, per germline. The CDR3 is 14 residues long. The CDR3 is CASSDKAGANVLTF. In DNA form, the CDR3 reads TGTGCCAGCAGTGATAAGGCTGGGGCCAACGTCCTGACTTTC.

This clonotype was seen repeatedly, ten times or more. J is TRBJ2-5 and V is TRBV7-8; a possible D gene is TRBD2 (5 bases). CDR1 and CDR2 (germline): SGHVS, FQNEAQ. The CDR3 is 14 residues long. V was pared by 4 bases and J by 4 bases, with 13 bases between. The CDR3 region has the DNA TGTGCCAGCAGCTCGTCCGGGGTTGGAGAGACCCAGTACTTC. It specifies CASSSSGVGETQYF.

This clonotype came up many times. This sequence joins TRBV5-8 and TRBJ1-5; 7 bases are shared with TRBD1. This CDR3 comprises 15 residues. Germline V gene sequence: CDR1 SGHTS, CDR2 YDEGEE. Unmatched junction bases numbered 8, after V lost 4 bases and J lost 4 bases. The CDR3 loop is CASSPGQATNQPQHF. CDR3 DNA sequence: TGTGCCAGCAGCCCAGGACAGGCGACGAATCAGCCCCAGCATTTT.